Following are 17 T cell receptor beta chains from one sample sequenced in a study of response to subunit inactivated influenza vaccine. TCRdb re-derived calls from the RT-PCR reads in MiXCR, one entry per CDR3 protein. The sample yields hundreds of thousands of distinct CDR3 sequences, 12% to 15% seen once. The sample was PBMCs from blood, taken 14 to 15 days before vaccination. Source of these receptors: a man aged 45-60 years who received an inactivated influenza vaccine.

This clonotype was observed a few times. This chain uses TRBV6-2 or TRBV6-3 with TRBJ2-5, with 7 bases lining up with TRBD1. The V gene end was trimmed by 2 bases and the J gene end by 3 bases; junction bases not matched to a gene: 12. The CDR3 has 17 amino acids. CDR1 is MNHEY and CDR2 is SVGEGT in the germline V gene. The CDR3 bases are TGTGCCAGCAGTTACGGTCGCACGACAGGGCGAGAAGAGACCCAGTACTTC. Residues: CASSYGRTTGREETQYF.

The rearrangement uses TRBV24-1 and TRBJ2-3; 7 nucleotides align to TRBD2. The CDR3 is 16 amino acids. CDR1 and CDR2 from the germline V gene are KGHDR and SFDVKD. V lost 4 bases and J lost 0; bases outside the gene matches: 6. The CDR3 coding sequence is TGTGCCACCAGTGACCCCCACGGGGGGAGCACAGATACGCAGTATTTT. Residues: CATSDPHGGSTDTQYF.

The V call is TRBV6-1, the J call TRBJ2-3, with 11 bases fitting TRBD2. The V and J ends lost 5 bases and 5 bases, in that order; junction bases with no gene match: 12. The CDR3 is made up of 17 amino acids. Germline CDR1 reads MNHNS; CDR2 reads SASEGT. The CDR3 DNA is TGTGCCAGCAGTCTCCATACTAGCGGGAGCCTGAGAGATACGCAGTATTTT. Translated, it gives CASSLHTSGSLRDTQYF.

This clonotype has more than one count but fewer than ten. The gene calls are TRBV20-1 and TRBJ2-1; D may match TRBD1 or TRBD2 (6 bases each). The V and J ends lost 8 bases and 2 bases respectively, with 10 bases between them. The CDR3 covers 12 residues. Looked up from germline, CDR1 is DFQATT and CDR2 is SNEGSKA (reference sequence). In DNA, the CDR3 is TGCAGTCTGGGGGGCGCCTACAATGAGCAGTTCTTC. Translation: CSLGGAYNEQFF.

The V call is TRBV29-1, the J call TRBJ2-7; 9 bases are a match to TRBD2. The CDR3 length is 13 residues. Trimming took 3 bases from V and 2 from J; bases not matched to a gene: 2. The germline V gene encodes CDR1 SQVTM and CDR2 ANQGSEA. The CDR3 nucleotides read TGCAGCGTTGAGCGGGGGGGAACCTACGAGCAGTACTTC. Protein sequence: CSVERGGTYEQYF.

The J gene is TRBJ2-5, the V gene TRBV15; weak D call: TRBD1 (6 bases). CDR1 and CDR2 (germline): LNHNV, YYDKDF (reference sequence). Trimming stripped 1 base from V and 9 bases from J, with 9 bases between. CDR3 length: 12 amino acids. Written as DNA, the CDR3 is TGTGCCACCAGCAGAGGACAGGAGGCCCAGTACTTC. Translated, it gives CATSRGQEAQYF.

This clonotype was found a few times. The chain employs TRBV28 and TRBJ2-7; TRBD2 agrees at 7 bases. This CDR3 has 15 amino acids. Germline V gene data show CDR1 as MDHEN and CDR2 as SYDVKM. The J segment lost 3 bases and the V segment lost 0 bases, leaving 5 bases of the junction unmatched. The CDR3 loop reads CASSLWASGVYEQYF. As DNA, the CDR3 is TGTGCCAGCAGTTTATGGGCTAGCGGAGTCTACGAGCAGTACTTC.

At least ten counts were recorded for this clonotype. This chain links TRBV5-1 with TRBJ2-5, with 8 bases lining up with TRBD2. CDR1 SGHRS and CDR2 YFSETQ come from the germline V gene. V lost 4 bases, J lost 5 bases, and 7 bases stayed unmatched. The CDR3 runs to 14 residues. The CDR3, as DNA: TGCGCCAGCAGCGAGGGACTAGGAGGCGAGACCCAGTACTTC. Its translation: CASSEGLGGETQYF.

This CDR3 reads CATSDPPDTDTQYF. In nucleotides, the CDR3 is TGTGCCACCAGTGATCCCCCGGACACAGATACGCAGTATTTT. V is TRBV24-1 and J is TRBJ2-3, with D unclear. Germline CDR1 is KGHDR and CDR2 is SFDVKD. Between the trimmed V and J ends, which lost 3 bases and 2 bases, there was a span of 8 bases. This CDR3 region has 14 residues.

The chain has TRBV30 and TRBJ1-6; D remains ambiguous. The CDR3 sequence is 13 residues long. Germline V gene lookup returns CDR1 GTSNPN and CDR2 SVGIG (reference sequence). V was pared by 1 base and J by 10 bases, with 11 bases between. CDR3 region: CAWSESTNSPLHF. The CDR3 DNA is TGTGCCTGGAGTGAAAGCACCAACTCACCCCTCCACTTT.

This clonotype was counted between two and nine times. The J gene is TRBJ1-1, the V gene TRBV7-2; TRBD1 might be the D (5 bases). Germline assignment: CDR1 SGHTA and CDR2 FQGNSA. V was clipped by 3 bases and J by 6 bases, with 11 bases between them. This CDR3 has 13 amino acids. CDR3 sequence reads: CASSFGGSAEAFF. CDR3 coding DNA: TGTGCCAGCAGCTTCGGGGGAAGTGCTGAAGCTTTCTTT.

The table lists this clonotype with a few counts. This chain links TRBV6-1 with TRBJ2-7, with D possibly matching TRBD1 (6 bases). Germline V lookup: CDR1 MNHNS, CDR2 SASEGT. This CDR3 region has 13 residues. V was pared by 5 bases and J by 4 bases, with 12 bases between. The CDR3 region is CASSPNQGYEQYF. The CDR3 DNA reads as TGTGCCAGCAGTCCCAACCAGGGGTACGAGCAGTACTTC.

This clonotype showed up just a few times. V is TRBV24-1 and J is TRBJ2-2; the match to TRBD1 covers 11 bases. J was trimmed by 6 bases and V by 4 bases; bases with no gene match: 9. CDR3 length: 17 amino acids. Germline V lookup: CDR1 KGHDR, CDR2 SFDVKD. The CDR3 protein is CATSETDRGRAAGELFF. The CDR3 nucleotides are TGTGCCACCAGTGAGACGGACAGGGGGCGCGCGGCCGGGGAGCTGTTTTTT.

This clonotype was picked up a small number of times. J is TRBJ2-5 and V is TRBV20-1, with D uncertain. V lost 2 bases, J lost 5 bases, and 15 bases lay in between. The CDR3 loop spans 14 amino acids. CDR1 and CDR2 from the germline V gene are DFQATT and SNEGSKA (reference sequence). The CDR3 bases are TGCAGTGCTAGACGGCGGAGCAACCTCGAGACCCAGTACTTC. Its translation: CSARRRSNLETQYF.

The V and J genes are TRBV4-1 and TRBJ1-2; TRBD1 is a possible D gene (6 bases). The CDR3 loop spans 16 amino acids. The V end lost 3 bases, the J end lost 3 bases, and 17 bases lay between the germline ends. The germline CDR1 and CDR2 sequences are MGHRA and YSYEKL. CDR3 sequence (DNA): TGCGCCAGCAGCCATCAGGACAGCCCCGTGTACTATGGCTACACCTTC. This translates into CASSHQDSPVYYGYTF.

This chain uses TRBV7-3 with TRBJ2-2; 10 positions match TRBD2. The germline CDR1 and CDR2 sequences are SGHTA and FQGTGA. This CDR3 has 14 amino acids. V was clipped by 4 bases and J by 5 bases; unmatched bases: 1. The CDR3, as DNA: TGTGCCAGCAGCTGGACTAGCGGTACCGGGGAGCTGTTTTTT. It codes for CASSWTSGTGELFF. The full variable domain, in which reference TRBV7-3 and TRBJ2-2 provide the parts outside the CDR3, is GAGVSQTPSNKVTEKGKYVELRCDPISGHTALYWYRQSLGQGPEFLIYFQGTGAADDSGLPNDRFFAVRPEGSVSTLKIQRTERGDSAVYLCASSWTSGTGELFFGEGSRLTVL.

The table lists this clonotype with a few counts. The chain couples TRBV5-1 to TRBJ1-1; D is perhaps TRBD1 (5 bases). The CDR3 extends over 13 amino acids. The V end lost 4 bases, the J end lost 1 base, and 8 bases lay between the germline ends. The germline gives CDR1 SGHRS, CDR2 YFSETQ. CDR3 residues: CASSAGGNTEAFF. For the CDR3, the DNA is TGCGCCAGCAGCGCCGGGGGGAACACTGAAGCTTTCTTT.